A single sample gave rise to the 27 T cell receptor beta chains below, sequenced in a study of cytomegalovirus exposure and HLA in healthy donors. PCR employed 60 Vbeta and 13 Jbeta primers. Profiling relied on immunoSEQ multiplex PCR, and the TCRdb table lists in-frame clones only, not all of them. Recorded for this sample: fewer than 200,000 clones. What was sequenced was PBMCs. These receptors all come from a man aged 25-45 years in good health and CMV-seronegative.

The rearrangement uses TRBV13 and TRBJ2-3; maybe TRBD2 (6 bases). Germline values: CDR1 PRHDT, CDR2 FYEKMQ (reference sequence). This CDR3 has 15 residues. The V and J ends lost 3 bases and 0 bases respectively, with 10 bases between them. CDR3 amino acids: CASSFREHSTDTQYF. CDR3 DNA: TGTGCCAGCAGCTTCCGGGAGCACAGCACAGATACGCAGTATTTT.

This chain connects TRBV5-1 to TRBJ2-1; D unclear. Germline-derived CDR1 and CDR2 are SGHRS and YFSETQ. This CDR3 is built from 13 residues. V was cut by 2 bases and J by 6 bases, with 9 bases left in between. CDR3 DNA sequence: TGCGCCAGCAGCTTTCCCCCTGTCAATGAGCAGTTCTTC. It is translated as CASSFPPVNEQFF. The variable domain in full, with the rest retrieved from reference TRBV5-1 and TRBJ2-1, is KAGVTQTPRYLIKTRGQQVTLSCSPISGHRSVSWYQQTPGQGLQFLFEYFSETQRNKGNFPGRFSGRQFSNSRSEMNVSTLELGDSALYLCASSFPPVNEQFFGPGTRLTVL.

The chain uses TRBV10-1 and TRBJ2-7, with a weak D call TRBD2 (5 bases). The CDR3 extends over 13 amino acids. V lost 6 bases, J lost 7 bases, and 16 bases lay in between. CDR1 and CDR2 from the germline V gene are WNHNN and SYGVQD (reference sequence). CDR3: CASSLLVSGEQYF. The CDR3 bases are TGCGCCAGCAGCCTGCTAGTTTCGGGGGAGCAGTACTTC.

The chain combines TRBV30 with TRBJ2-7, with D hard to call. The CDR3 has 15 residues. Germline values: CDR1 GTSNPN, CDR2 SVGIG (reference sequence). The V and J ends lost 4 bases and 0 bases respectively, with 16 bases between them. The CDR3: CAWTKSRLSSYEQYF. Here the CDR3 DNA reads TGTGCCTGGACTAAATCTAGATTAAGCTCCTACGAGCAGTACTTC.

This chain connects TRBV9 to TRBJ1-1; weak D call: TRBD1 (5 bases). Germline-derived CDR1 and CDR2 are SGDLS and YYNGEE. V was trimmed by 0 bases and J by 6 bases, leaving 21 bases between them. This CDR3 contains 17 residues. Here the CDR3 DNA reads TGTGCCAGCAGCGTAGAGTTAGGTGCGGGGCGGTCGGCTGAAGCTTTCTTT. Translated, it gives CASSVELGAGRSAEAFF.

The rearrangement uses TRBV7-2 and TRBJ2-5; D remains ambiguous. Trimming pared 5 bases from V and 1 base from J, leaving 8 bases between. The CDR3 covers 13 residues. Germline assignment: CDR1 SGHTA and CDR2 FQGNSA. CDR3 nucleotides: TGTGCCAGCAGCCCCTCACTCCAAGAGACCCAGTACTTC. Its protein product is CASSPSLQETQYF.

DNA for the CDR3: TGTGCCAGCAGACACGGGACAGAAAACGAAAAACTGTTTTTT. Translation gives CASRHGTENEKLFF. The rearrangement joins TRBV27 to TRBJ1-4; 7 bases align to TRBD1. The CDR3 runs to 14 residues. The germline V gene encodes CDR1 MNHEY and CDR2 SMNVEV (reference sequence). V gave up 6 bases and J gave up 8 bases; unmatched junction bases: 9.

This chain connects TRBV4-3 to TRBJ2-1; 8 nucleotides match TRBD2. This CDR3 has 17 residues. From germline, CDR1 is LGHNA and CDR2 YSLEER. The J segment lost 7 bases and the V segment lost 0 bases, leaving 11 bases of the junction unmatched. The CDR3 region is CASSQDSLAGTLNEQFF. The CDR3 DNA is TGCGCCAGCAGCCAAGATTCATTAGCGGGGACCCTTAATGAGCAGTTCTTC.

V and J are TRBV10-2 and TRBJ2-7, with 8 positions matching TRBD1. Germline CDR1 reads WSHSY; CDR2 reads SAAADI. The J segment lost 2 bases and the V segment lost 6 bases, leaving 3 bases of the junction unmatched. The CDR3 consists of 13 residues. CDR3 nucleotides: TGCGCCAGCAGGGACAGGGATGCCTACGAGCAGTACTTC. Residues: CASRDRDAYEQYF.

The J gene is TRBJ1-2, the V gene TRBV7-9; D call uncertain. Trimming shortened V by 0 bases and J by 6 bases, and 11 bases separated the two germline ends. The CDR3 sequence is 14 residues long. Germline loops: CDR1 SEHNR, CDR2 FQNEAQ (reference sequence). The CDR3 DNA sequence: TGTGCCAGCAGCTTAGCGGCCTCACCCCATGGCTACACCTTC. This gives the protein CASSLAASPHGYTF.

V usage is TRBV7-2 and J usage is TRBJ2-7; 7 bases map to TRBD1. The germline V gene encodes CDR1 SGHTA and CDR2 FQGNSA. V shed 1 base and J 2 bases; nucleotides not matched to a gene: 11. The CDR3 consists of 17 residues. DNA for the CDR3: TGTGCCAGCAGCTTAGGGTTGGGCGTTGGACAGGCCTACGAGCAGTACTTC. It translates to CASSLGLGVGQAYEQYF. Using reference TRBV7-2 and TRBJ2-7 for the parts outside the CDR3, the full variable domain is GAGVSQSPSNKVTEKGKDVELRCDPISGHTALYWYRQSLGQGLEFLIYFQGNSAPDKSGLPSDRFSAERTGGSVSTLTIQRTQQEDSAVYLCASSLGLGVGQAYEQYFGPGTRLTVT.

CDR3 DNA: TGTGCCAGCAGGGCTAGCGCCGGGGAGCTGTTTTTT. This gives the protein CASRASAGELFF. The J gene is TRBJ2-2, the V gene TRBV2; D is perhaps TRBD2 (6 bases). With 6 bases removed from V and 6 bases from J, the gap between germline ends came to 8 bases. The germline V gene has CDR1 SNHLY and CDR2 FYNNEI. CDR3 length equals 12 residues. Combining the CDR3 with reference TRBV2 and TRBJ2-2 gives the whole variable domain EPEVTQTPSHQVTQMGQEVILRCVPISNHLYFYWYRQILGQKVEFLVSFYNNEISEKSEIFDDQFSVERPDGSNFTLKIRSTKLEDSAMYFCASRASAGELFFGEGSRLTVL.

The rearrangement joins TRBV14 to TRBJ2-3, with D tentatively TRBD1 (5 bases). The germline CDR1 and CDR2 sequences are SGHDN and FVKESK. Trimming cost V 0 bases and J 7 bases, with 20 bases left between them. The CDR3 contains 17 residues. The CDR3 region has the DNA TGTGCCAGCAGCCAAGAAGTTGGGCAGGGCAGCTGGAATACGCAGTATTTT. It codes for CASSQEVGQGSWNTQYF.

The V gene is TRBV19, the J gene TRBJ1-4; no clear D gene. The CDR3 is made up of 14 amino acids. V shed 3 bases and J shed 7 bases, with 12 bases lying between them. Looked up from germline, CDR1 is LNHDA and CDR2 is SQIVND (reference sequence). The CDR3 loop is CASSINFRGEKLFF. In nucleotides, the CDR3 is TGTGCCAGTAGTATTAATTTCCGGGGTGAAAAACTGTTTTTT.

J is TRBJ2-3 and V is TRBV4-3; D not resolved. Looked up from germline, CDR1 is LGHNA and CDR2 is YSLEER. The CDR3 is 13 residues long. The V end was cut by 4 bases, the J end by 12 bases, with 17 bases between. CDR3 in DNA: TGCGCCAGCAGCCTTACCGACTCCGCGCCCCAGTATTTT. Its protein product is CASSLTDSAPQYF.

The chain joins TRBV29-1 to TRBJ2-5; 7 bases are shared with TRBD1. Per germline, CDR1 SQVTM and CDR2 ANQGSEA. Unmatched junction bases numbered 16, after V lost 4 bases and J lost 2 bases. The CDR3 is 17 residues long. CDR3 nucleotides: TGCAGCGTTGGGTTTTCGATATGGGACAGAGATCAAGAGACCCAGTACTTC. It translates to CSVGFSIWDRDQETQYF.

The V call is TRBV19, the J call TRBJ1-5; D is perhaps TRBD1 (6 bases). From germline, CDR1 is LNHDA and CDR2 SQIVND (reference sequence). This CDR3 has 16 residues. Trimming took off 4 bases at V and 0 bases at J, with 13 bases between the two ends. The CDR3 nucleotides are TGTGCCAGTAGTACCCCCGGACAGTATAGCAATCAGCCCCAGCATTTT. Protein sequence: CASSTPGQYSNQPQHF.

The V gene is TRBV10-2, the J gene TRBJ2-1, with D possibly being TRBD2 (7 bases). Deletions cut 7 bases from V and 1 base from J, with 11 bases between. The CDR3 is made up of 14 amino acids. Per the germline V gene, CDR1 is WSHSY and CDR2 is SAAADI. CDR3 protein: CASTRGGSYNEQFF. The CDR3 DNA sequence: TGCGCCAGCACTAGGGGGGGTTCCTACAATGAGCAGTTCTTC.

The rearrangement uses TRBV9 and TRBJ2-1; D may be TRBD1 (6 bases). V gave up 1 base and J gave up 8 bases, with 16 bases separating them. This CDR3 is 15 amino acids long. From germline, CDR1 is SGDLS and CDR2 YYNGEE. The DNA for the CDR3 is TGTGCCAGCAGCGTACTACAGGGAACTCTGGATGAGCAGTTCTTC. Its protein product is CASSVLQGTLDEQFF.

V gene TRBV7-6 combines with J gene TRBJ1-3; 7 bases fit TRBD1. CDR1 SGHVS and CDR2 FNYEAQ come from the germline V gene. This CDR3 contains 16 residues. V dropped 5 bases and J dropped 4; count of bases not matched to a gene: 11. The CDR3 nucleotides are TGTGCCAGCAGCGCACAGAACAGGGGATCCGGAAACACCATATATTTT. Its translation: CASSAQNRGSGNTIYF.

CDR3 coding DNA: TGTGCCATCAGTGAAGGAGGACCGGGACTAGCGGGAGAGACCCAGTACTTC. It specifies CAISEGGPGLAGETQYF. The rearrangement joins TRBV10-3 to TRBJ2-5, with 12 bases aligning to TRBD2. The J segment lost 4 bases and the V segment lost 3 bases, leaving 9 bases of the junction unmatched. Germline-derived CDR1 and CDR2 are ENHRY and SYGVKD. The CDR3 consists of 17 residues.

The chain recombines TRBV27 with TRBJ2-7, with 10 bases matching TRBD2. Trimming cost V 5 bases and J 4 bases; bases outside gene matches: 8. Germline lookup yields CDR1 MNHEY and CDR2 SMNVEV (reference sequence). The CDR3 length is 15 residues. In DNA form, the CDR3 reads TGTGCCAGCAGTAAGCTGCTAGCGGGAGATTACGAGCAGTACTTC. Translation gives CASSKLLAGDYEQYF.

The V gene is TRBV18, the J gene TRBJ1-4, with 11 nucleotides matching TRBD1. Germline-derived CDR1 and CDR2 are KGHSH and LQKENI. Unmatched junction bases numbered 7, after V lost 0 bases and J lost 7 bases. The CDR3 is made up of 17 amino acids. The chain's CDR3 is CASSPPGQGEGGEKLFF. DNA for the CDR3: TGTGCCAGCTCACCACCGGGACAGGGGGAAGGAGGTGAAAAACTGTTTTTT.

The chain combines TRBV30 with TRBJ2-5; possibly TRBD1 for D (6 bases). Gene TRBJ2-7 matches the end of the DNA better, so the J call may be wrong. CDR3 length equals 12 residues. Per the germline V gene, CDR1 is GTSNPN and CDR2 is SVGIG (reference sequence). The chain's CDR3 is CAWHRDTYEQYF. CDR3 sequence (DNA): TGTGCCTGGCACCGGGACACATACGAGCAGTACTTC.

The chain recombines TRBV11-2 with TRBJ2-7; 12 bases are shared with TRBD2. With V trimmed by 6 bases and J by 3 bases, 6 bases remained unmatched. CDR1 and CDR2 (germline): SGHAT, FQNNGV. This CDR3 is 15 amino acids long. CDR3 in DNA: TGTGCCAGCAGTTCCGGACTAGCGGGGCGCTACGAGCAGTACTTC. It translates to CASSSGLAGRYEQYF.

CDR3 in amino acids: CASSSDPGQIYEQYF. For the CDR3, the DNA is TGCGCCAGCAGCAGTGACCCGGGACAGATTTACGAGCAGTACTTC. The genes are TRBV5-1 and TRBJ2-7; TRBD1 matches 7 bases. CDR3 length: 15 residues. Trimming removed 4 bases from V and 4 bases from J; junction bases left unmatched: 11. CDR1 is SGHRS, CDR2 YFSETQ, per germline.

V and J are TRBV5-8 and TRBJ2-2, with D perhaps TRBD2 (6 bases). V lost 0 bases to trimming and J lost 5 bases, with 17 bases between them. The CDR3 has 17 residues. Germline values: CDR1 SGHTS, CDR2 YDEGEE. This chain's CDR3 is CASSLVGDSTGTGELFF. CDR3 nucleotides: TGTGCCAGCAGCTTGGTAGGGGACTCCACGGGGACCGGGGAGCTGTTTTTT.